Presented here are 24 T cell receptor beta chains from one specimen sequenced in a study of shared clonotypes between healthy human individuals. Positively selected for CCR7, the CD45RO-negative cells used as naive CD8 cells excluded terminally differentiated effector memory CD45RA+ cells. Clones were read by immunoSEQ multiplex PCR, and TCRdb kept only the in-frame ones, dropping some. Among some 1,900,000 clones, about 95% were seen once, and the ten largest hold roughly 1.2%. The sequencing input was naive CD8+ T cells sorted from blood. These TCRs come from a young man in good health.

The chain's CDR3 is CASSENGRDYEQYF. The CDR3 region has the DNA TGTGCCAGCAGTGAAAACGGCAGAGACTACGAGCAGTACTTC. This chain links TRBV6-1 with TRBJ2-7, with D uncertain. V lost 2 bases and J 3 bases, leaving 11 bases between the germline ends. Germline lookup yields CDR1 MNHNS and CDR2 SASEGT. The length of the CDR3 is 14 residues.

The count of this clone is one. The chain employs TRBV6-5 and TRBJ2-7; 10 bases agree with TRBD1. There are 14 residues in the CDR3. V dropped 4 bases and J dropped 3; count of bases not matched to a gene: 3. The germline V gene encodes CDR1 MNHEY and CDR2 SVGAGI. This CDR3 is CASSWTGGHYEQYF. CDR3 nucleotide sequence: TGTGCCAGCAGTTGGACAGGGGGACACTACGAGCAGTACTTC.

The chain employs TRBV11-2 and TRBJ1-6, with 9 bases that match TRBD1. J was trimmed by 11 bases and V by 0 bases; bases with no gene match: 5. Looked up from germline, CDR1 is SGHAT and CDR2 is FQNNGV. CDR3 length: 15 residues. The chain's CDR3 is CASSLDPGQGAPLHF. The CDR3 DNA follows: TGTGCCAGCAGCTTAGATCCGGGACAGGGAGCACCCCTCCACTTT. Using reference TRBV11-2 and TRBJ1-6 for the parts outside the CDR3, the full variable domain is EAGVAQSPRYKIIEKRQSVAFWCNPISGHATLYWYQQILGQGPKLLIQFQNNGVVDDSQLPKDRFSAERLKGVDSTLKIQPAKLEDSAVYLCASSLDPGQGAPLHFGNGTRLTVT.

V is TRBV14 and J is TRBJ1-1, with no clear D. The germline V gene has CDR1 SGHDN and CDR2 FVKESK. The CDR3 length is 13 residues. The ends were cut back, 1 base at V and 5 bases at J, with 8 bases in the middle. The CDR3 loop reads CASSQVGRTEAFF. The DNA for the CDR3 is TGTGCCAGCAGCCAAGTAGGAAGGACTGAAGCTTTCTTT. Combining the CDR3 with reference TRBV14 and TRBJ1-1 gives the whole variable domain EAGVTQFPSHSVIEKGQTVTLRCDPISGHDNLYWYRRVMGKEIKFLLHFVKESKQDESGMPNNRFLAERTGGTYSTLKVQPAELEDSGVYFCASSQVGRTEAFFGQGTRLTVV.

This chain uses TRBV14 with TRBJ2-7; D is unresolved. CDR3 length equals 11 residues. V was pared by 3 bases and J by 3 bases, with 3 bases between. Germline loops: CDR1 SGHDN, CDR2 FVKESK. The DNA of the CDR3 is TGTGCCAGCAGCCACTACTACGAGCAGTACTTC. It translates to CASSHYYEQYF.

V is TRBV7-8 and J is TRBJ2-7; D gene uncertain. V was cut by 5 bases and J by 1 base, with 9 bases left in between. This CDR3 region has 13 residues. CDR1 is SGHVS and CDR2 is FQNEAQ in the germline V gene. For the CDR3, the DNA is TGTGCCAGCAGCCCCCGAGAATCCTACGAGCAGTACTTC. Translated, it gives CASSPRESYEQYF.

The chain joins TRBV15 to TRBJ2-1, with unresolved D. The CDR3 runs to 12 residues. Trimming took 4 bases from V and 6 from J, leaving 7 bases between them. CDR1 is LNHNV and CDR2 is YYDKDF in the germline V gene (reference sequence). The CDR3 reads CATSNWANEQFF. The CDR3 DNA sequence: TGTGCCACCAGCAACTGGGCCAATGAGCAGTTCTTC.

V and J are TRBV30 and TRBJ2-2, with D tentatively TRBD1 (6 bases). Germline V gene lookup returns CDR1 GTSNPN and CDR2 SVGIG (reference sequence). The length of the CDR3 is 12 residues. V was shortened by 5 bases and J by 5 bases, with 9 bases between the two germline ends. The CDR3 reads CAWGQKTGELFF. The CDR3 nucleotides are TGTGCCTGGGGACAGAAAACCGGGGAGCTGTTTTTT.

The CDR3 bases are TGTGCCAGCAGCTTCATAGCGGACGCTCCCGAGCAGTACTTC. Its translation is CASSFIADAPEQYF. The chain carries TRBV7-9 and TRBJ2-7; tentatively, D is TRBD2 (6 bases). Trimming cost V 3 bases and J 6 bases, with 15 bases left between them. The V gene's germline CDR1 is SEHNR and CDR2 FQNEAQ (reference sequence). This CDR3 has 14 amino acids.

The V and J genes are TRBV7-2 and TRBJ1-3; the D gene is possibly TRBD1 (6 bases). The CDR3 covers 17 residues. V dropped 2 bases and J dropped 3 bases, with 17 bases sitting between them. The V gene's germline CDR1 is SGHTA and CDR2 FQGNSA. CDR3 DNA: TGTGCCAGCAGCTTACAATGGGCAGGGGAAGTTGGAAACACCATATATTTT. Amino acids: CASSLQWAGEVGNTIYF.

This chain uses TRBV4-1 with TRBJ2-5; 13 nucleotides line up with TRBD2. V trimming: 5 bases; J trimming: 5 bases; junction bases outside the gene matches: 5. The CDR3 consists of 15 residues. The germline gives CDR1 MGHRA, CDR2 YSYEKL. CDR3 in DNA: TGCGCCAGCAGCGCACTAGCGGGGGGGCCCGAGACCCAGTACTTC. Translation: CASSALAGGPETQYF.

The rearrangement joins TRBV6-5 to TRBJ2-7; D call uncertain. V gave up 6 bases and J gave up 4 bases, with 19 bases separating them. Germline V gene lookup returns CDR1 MNHEY and CDR2 SVGAGI. The CDR3 is 15 residues long. This CDR3 reads CASSPNHDGSYEQYF. The CDR3 DNA is TGTGCCAGCAGCCCGAATCATGACGGATCTTACGAGCAGTACTTC.

V is TRBV6-5 and J is TRBJ1-2, with D possibly TRBD1 on 6 matching bases. In germline, CDR1 is MNHEY, CDR2 SVGAGI. The CDR3 length is 12 residues. The V gene lost 4 bases and the J gene lost 8 bases, with 11 bases spanning the gap. CDR3 DNA: TGTGCCAGCAGTTTGGCAGGGGTCGGCTACACCTTC. This gives the protein CASSLAGVGYTF.

The chain joins TRBV21-1 to TRBJ2-7; no check of the table's D call, TRBD1, against the DNA was made. TRBV21-1 is flagged as a pseudogene. This CDR3 is 14 amino acids long. CDR3 amino acids: CASSKGQAIYEQYF. CDR3 sequence (DNA): TGTGCCAGCAGCAAGGGTCAGGCTATCTACGAGCAGTACTTC.

This clone was observed once. The chain uses TRBV7-9 and TRBJ1-1, with D uncertain. Germline loops: CDR1 SEHNR, CDR2 FQNEAQ (reference sequence). V was trimmed by 0 bases and J by 6 bases, leaving 17 bases between them. CDR3 length equals 16 residues. The DNA of the CDR3 is TGTGCCAGCAGCTTAGCTCCGGTAGGGAGGAAGGCTGAAGCTTTCTTT. It codes for CASSLAPVGRKAEAFF.

This clone was observed a single time. This chain uses TRBV5-1 with TRBJ1-1; D not resolved. The V end lost 6 bases, the J end lost 1 base, and 13 bases lay between the germline ends. The germline CDR1 and CDR2 sequences are SGHRS and YFSETQ. The CDR3 sequence is 14 residues long. The CDR3 DNA is TGCGCCAGCACCCTTTATTCGGGGAACACTGAAGCTTTCTTT. Its translation is CASTLYSGNTEAFF.

Concerning this clone: This may come from a read error, since a much larger clone is one base off. Other nucleotide sequences in the sample specify the same CDR3. The rearrangement links TRBV11-2 to TRBJ2-7; unclear D gene. The CDR3 sequence is 13 residues long. Trimming cost V 0 bases and J 1 base, with 4 bases left between them. Germline CDR1 SGHAT, CDR2 FQNNGV. CDR3 amino acids: CASSLEASYEQYF. In DNA form, the CDR3 reads TGTGCCAGCAGCTTAGAAGCTTCCTACGAGCAGTACTTC. The full variable domain, its missing parts supplied by reference TRBV11-2 and TRBJ2-7, is EAGVAQSPRYKIIEKRQSVAFWCNPISGHATLYWYQQILGQGPKLLIQFQNNGVVDDSQLPKDRFSAERLKGVDSTLKIQPAKLEDSAVYLCASSLEASYEQYFGPGTRLTVT.

The genes are TRBV7-9 and TRBJ2-3; D call uncertain. The CDR3 runs to 14 residues. Trimming removed 1 base at V and 3 bases at J, with 8 bases between. From germline, CDR1 is SEHNR and CDR2 FQNEAQ (reference sequence). DNA of the CDR3: TGTGCCAGCAGCTTAGAGTTTTGGACAGATACGCAGTATTTT. Translation gives CASSLEFWTDTQYF.

This sequence joins TRBV4-2 and TRBJ1-1; D possibly corresponds to TRBD1 (5 bases). Germline assignment: CDR1 LGHNA and CDR2 YNFKEQ. Trimming left V 8 bases short and J 3 bases short, with 16 bases between. The CDR3 has 14 amino acids. CDR3: CASGRGESDTEAFF. In nucleotides, the CDR3 is TGTGCCAGCGGGAGAGGGGAGTCAGACACTGAAGCTTTCTTT.

Details on this clone: Other DNA sequences in this sample translate to the same CDR3. The chain employs TRBV5-6 and TRBJ2-7, with a weak D call TRBD2 (5 bases). The CDR3 runs to 13 residues. V was clipped by 0 bases and J by 2 bases, with 6 bases between them. Looked up from germline, CDR1 is SGHDT and CDR2 is YYEEEE. The CDR3 coding sequence is TGTGCCAGCAGCTTGGGAGGGACCTACGAGCAGTACTTC. It specifies CASSLGGTYEQYF.

The rearrangement uses TRBV5-1 and TRBJ1-2, with TRBD1 matching 9 bases. The CDR3 loop spans 15 amino acids. Germline V CDR1 and CDR2: SGHRS, YFSETQ. The V and J ends lost 3 bases and 5 bases, in that order; junction bases with no gene match: 8. Here the CDR3 DNA reads TGCGCCAGCAGCTCAGTTACAGGGGGCGTATATGGCTACACCTTC. Translated: CASSSVTGGVYGYTF.

V and J are TRBV30 and TRBJ1-1; D remains ambiguous. This CDR3 comprises 12 residues. The germline CDR1 and CDR2 sequences are GTSNPN and SVGIG (reference sequence). The germline V and J ends were trimmed by 5 bases and 1 base, with 8 bases remaining between them. The CDR3 DNA sequence: TGTGCCTGGCAGGTAGCGAACACTGAAGCTTTCTTT. Translation: CAWQVANTEAFF.

The rearrangement joins TRBV6-1 to TRBJ1-2; D gene uncertain. The germline gives CDR1 MNHNS, CDR2 SASEGT. Trimming left V 1 base short and J 8 bases short, with 14 bases between. The CDR3 length is 14 residues. The CDR3 DNA reads as TGTGCCAGCAGTGAAGGGGCGGACTTTGCCGGCTACACCTTC. The encoded protein is CASSEGADFAGYTF.

The V and J genes are TRBV11-2 and TRBJ1-2; D unresolved. Trimming left V 1 base short and J 1 base short, with 10 bases between. The CDR3 is made up of 15 amino acids. From germline, CDR1 is SGHAT and CDR2 FQNNGV. Here the CDR3 reads CASSLASRSNYGYTF. CDR3 coding DNA: TGTGCCAGCAGCTTAGCGTCCCGCAGTAACTATGGCTACACCTTC.